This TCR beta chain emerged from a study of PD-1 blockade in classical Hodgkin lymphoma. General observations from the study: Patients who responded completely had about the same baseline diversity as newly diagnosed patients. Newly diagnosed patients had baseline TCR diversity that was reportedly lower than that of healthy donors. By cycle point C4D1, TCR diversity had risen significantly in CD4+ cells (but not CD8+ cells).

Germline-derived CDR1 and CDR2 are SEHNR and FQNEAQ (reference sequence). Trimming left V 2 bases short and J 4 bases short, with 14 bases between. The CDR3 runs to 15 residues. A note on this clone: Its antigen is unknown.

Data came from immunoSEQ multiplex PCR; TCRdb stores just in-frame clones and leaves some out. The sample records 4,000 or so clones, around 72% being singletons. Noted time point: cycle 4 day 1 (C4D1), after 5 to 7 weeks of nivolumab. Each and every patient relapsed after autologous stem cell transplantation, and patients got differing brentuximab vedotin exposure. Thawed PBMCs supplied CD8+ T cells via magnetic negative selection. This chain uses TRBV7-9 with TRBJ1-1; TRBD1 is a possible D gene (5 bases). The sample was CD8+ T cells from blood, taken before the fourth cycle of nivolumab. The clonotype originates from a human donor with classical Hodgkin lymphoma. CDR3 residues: CASSLKLMGGTEAFF. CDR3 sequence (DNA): TGTGCCAGCAGCTTAAAACTAATGGGGGGCACTGAAGCTTTCTTT.